The clone carrying this T cell receptor beta chain was recorded a few times. Antigen unknown. This specimen belongs to a study of a mutant IDH1 vaccine in newly diagnosed glioma. Sequencing used immunoSEQ multiplex PCR; TCRdb keeps in-frame clones, though not all of them. This sample has fewer than 60,000 clones, with roughly 61% found just once. Time point reported: week 47, end of study. The vaccine gave 300 ug of a 20-mer mutant IDH1 peptide subcutaneously per dose. Study-level results: Pseudoprogression apparently tracked independently of changes in top peripheral T cell clonotypes.

Germline lookup yields CDR1 SGDLS and CDR2 YYNGEE. Trimming at V came to 0 bases and at J to 4 bases, leaving 7 bases not matched to a gene. The CDR3 is made up of 16 amino acids. This receptor was taken from a man aged 35-49 years with glioma. Some clones in this sample may be carry-over from other donors' samples. The sample here was peripheral blood mononuclear cells (PBMCs), taken from a glioma patient whose treatment included an IDH1 peptide vaccine. This chain links TRBV9 with TRBJ1-3; 7 nucleotides align to TRBD1. The CDR3 spells CASSVGGTAGGNTIYF. CDR3 bases: TGTGCCAGCAGCGTAGGGGGGACAGCGGGGGGAAACACCATATATTTT.